The clone carrying this T cell receptor (beta chain) has a count of ten or more. This sample was taken from a study of human T cells and chemical hapten exposure. For the study at large: Donors were sensitized with 2% DPC on the upper inner arm.

Original handling: Counting gave a median of around 90,000 TCRs per sample, with values ranging from about 20,000 to 750,000. One entry per CDR3 protein results from TCRdb running MiXCR on the RACE reads. For this entry, the V and J calls and clone size follow TCRdb and not the study's own pipeline. The repertoire holds some 82,000 distinct CDR3 sequences, with 6.5% to 8.5% as singletons. This CDR3 is 16 amino acids long. V lost 3 bases to trimming and J lost 5 bases; unmatched junction nucleotides: 6. Germline V CDR1 and CDR2: SGHRS, YFSETQ. Time point: patch test 2, 6 weeks after DPC sensitization. The treatment is: therapeutic diphenylcyclopropenone sensitization with weekly scalp DPC. Patches went on only after blood had been drawn each time. Total RNA extraction was carried out from unfractionated whole blood.

Source: whole blood, taken in connection with sensitization to the hapten diphenylcyclopropenone (DPC). The V gene is TRBV5-1, the J gene TRBJ2-1, with 12 bases fitting TRBD1. This receptor was obtained from a woman aged 25 to 45 with alopecia areata. Some clones in this sample may be carry-over from other donors' samples. The CDR3 region has the DNA TGCGCCAGCAGCTATGGGACAGGGGGCCAACACAATGAGCAGTTCTTC. Its translation is CASSYGTGGQHNEQFF.